The 18 T cell receptor beta chains in this list originate from one sample, sequenced in a study of cytomegalovirus exposure and HLA in healthy donors. PCR primers comprised 60 Vbeta and 13 Jbeta primers. This table comes from immunoSEQ multiplex PCR, and its TCRdb copy is limited to in-frame clones, with some not included. The data hold about 31,000 clones, with around nine tenths observed a single time. Sequencing was carried out using PBMCs. The receptors were sampled from a boy between 5 and 17 years old in good health and CMV-seronegative.

This clone was observed once. The chain couples TRBV7-8 to TRBJ1-1; tentative D call: TRBD1 (5 bases). V was cut by 1 base and J by 4 bases, with 16 bases left in between. CDR1 and CDR2 (germline): SGHVS, FQNEAQ. This CDR3 has 16 amino acids. The CDR3 coding sequence is TGTGCCAGCAGCTTAGTGGATATGCGGGGCAGCACTGAAGCTTTCTTT. Residues: CASSLVDMRGSTEAFF. Drawing the rest from reference TRBV7-8 and TRBJ1-1, the complete variable domain is GAGVSQSPRYKVAKRGQDVALRCDPISGHVSLFWYQQALGQGPEFLTYFQNEAQLDKSGLPSDRFFAERPEGSVSTLKIQRTQQEDSAVYLCASSLVDMRGSTEAFFGQGTRLTVV.

The chain employs TRBV5-6 and TRBJ2-3; D gene ambiguous. This CDR3 is 18 amino acids long. V was trimmed by 0 bases and J by 0 bases, leaving 17 bases between them. In germline, CDR1 is SGHDT, CDR2 YYEEEE. CDR3 residues: CASSLVFWAITSTDTQYF. CDR3 bases: TGTGCCAGCAGCTTGGTCTTCTGGGCTATCACTAGCACAGATACGCAGTATTTT.

This clone came up once. The J gene is TRBJ2-3, the V gene TRBV5-4; D possibly corresponds to TRBD2 (7 bases). CDR1 and CDR2 (germline): SGHNT, YYREEE (reference sequence). The CDR3 has 17 amino acids. V gave up 1 base and J gave up 0 bases, with 15 bases separating them. DNA for the CDR3: TGTGCCAGCAGCTTGCGAGGGGGGGTCCTTAGCACAGATACGCAGTATTTT. Its translation: CASSLRGGVLSTDTQYF.

This sequence joins TRBV5-4 and TRBJ1-2, with a weak D call TRBD1 (5 bases). Trimming shortened V by 4 bases and J by 2 bases, and 9 bases separated the two germline ends. This CDR3 comprises 13 residues. In germline, CDR1 is SGHNT, CDR2 YYREEE (reference sequence). The CDR3 here is CASSPRVNYGYTF. CDR3 nucleotide sequence: TGTGCCAGCAGCCCCAGGGTCAACTATGGCTACACCTTC.

V and J are TRBV6-4 and TRBJ2-1, with TRBD2 as a possible D gene (6 bases). CDR3 length: 14 amino acids. The V end was cut by 2 bases, the J end by 7 bases, with 12 bases between. In germline, CDR1 is MRHNA, CDR2 SNTAGT. This CDR3 reads CASSDPDGGNEQFF. CDR3 coding DNA: TGTGCCAGCAGTGACCCCGACGGGGGTAATGAGCAGTTCTTC.

The V gene is TRBV5-1, the J gene TRBJ2-3, with 13 bases matching TRBD2. The length of the CDR3 is 18 residues. Germline V gene lookup returns CDR1 SGHRS and CDR2 YFSETQ. The junction had 12 bases not matched to a gene; V was cut back by 3 bases and J by 5 bases. The CDR3 sequence: CASSSSFTSGGAVDTQYF. As DNA, the CDR3 is TGCGCCAGCAGCTCCTCCTTCACTAGCGGGGGGGCCGTAGATACGCAGTATTTT.

This CDR3 is CASSQDKTSLFEKLFF. The CDR3 nucleotides are TGTGCCAGCAGCCAAGATAAGACATCTTTGTTTGAAAAACTGTTTTTT. The genes are TRBV4-2 and TRBJ1-4; D is undetermined. V was cut by 0 bases and J by 7 bases, with 15 bases left in between. The V gene's germline CDR1 is LGHNA and CDR2 YNFKEQ. CDR3 length: 16 residues.

V gene TRBV12-5 combines with J gene TRBJ2-7, with D uncertain. The V and J ends lost 4 bases and 5 bases respectively, with 9 bases between them. Per the germline V gene, CDR1 is LGHNT and CDR2 is FRNRAP. The CDR3 consists of 12 residues. In nucleotides, the CDR3 is TGTGCTAGTGGTTATGATTACAACGAGCAGTACTTC. This encodes CASGYDYNEQYF.

The chain carries TRBV11-2 and TRBJ1-1; D uncertain. Germline V gives CDR1 SGHAT, CDR2 FQNNGV. Trimming stripped 1 base from V and 0 bases from J, with 9 bases between. The CDR3 spans 15 residues. CDR3 nucleotides: TGTGCCAGCAGCTTAGGTAACGCAGTGAACACTGAAGCTTTCTTT. It codes for CASSLGNAVNTEAFF.

This chain uses TRBV5-1 with TRBJ2-2; TRBD1 agrees at 9 bases. Germline CDR1 reads SGHRS; CDR2 reads YFSETQ. This CDR3 spans 16 amino acids. The V gene end was trimmed by 3 bases and the J gene end by 7 bases; junction bases not matched to a gene: 10. Here the CDR3 DNA reads TGCGCCAGCAGCTCTTCGGACAGGGGCTTAAACGGGGAGCTGTTTTTT. Translating gives CASSSSDRGLNGELFF.

J is TRBJ2-6 and V is TRBV7-2; TRBD1 matches at 9 bases. Trimming took 5 bases from V and 0 from J; bases not matched to a gene: 8. Germline V CDR1 and CDR2: SGHTA, FQGNSA. The CDR3 is 18 amino acids. The CDR3 loop reads CASSLNRGPISGANVLTF. In nucleotides, the CDR3 is TGTGCCAGCAGCCTTAACAGGGGGCCCATCTCTGGGGCCAACGTCCTGACTTTC.

This sequence joins TRBV19 and TRBJ2-7, with D perhaps matching TRBD2 (5 bases). The CDR3 spans 13 residues. Trimming stripped 6 bases from V and 4 bases from J, with 13 bases between. Per germline, CDR1 LNHDA and CDR2 SQIVND (reference sequence). CDR3 region: CASSPGSVYEQYF. CDR3 nucleotides: TGTGCCAGTAGCCCGGGATCAGTGTACGAGCAGTACTTC. The full variable domain, its missing parts supplied by reference TRBV19 and TRBJ2-7, is DGGITQSPKYLFRKEGQNVTLSCEQNLNHDAMYWYRQDPGQGLRLIYYSQIVNDFQKGDIAEGYSVSREKKESFPLTVTSAQKNPTAFYLCASSPGSVYEQYFGPGTRLTVT.

The chain couples TRBV19 to TRBJ1-6, with D possibly being TRBD1 (5 bases). The CDR3 has 12 residues. Germline V gives CDR1 LNHDA, CDR2 SQIVND (reference sequence). V lost 7 bases to trimming and J lost 7 bases, with 8 bases between them. CDR3 coding DNA: TGTGCCAGTACAAAGGGGAATTCACCCCTCCACTTT. This encodes CASTKGNSPLHF. The full variable domain, completed using reference TRBV19 and TRBJ1-6, is DGGITQSPKYLFRKEGQNVTLSCEQNLNHDAMYWYRQDPGQGLRLIYYSQIVNDFQKGDIAEGYSVSREKKESFPLTVTSAQKNPTAFYLCASTKGNSPLHFGNGTRLTVT.

CDR3 loop: CASSFPGDNSPLHF. The CDR3, as DNA: TGTGCCAGCAGCTTCCCGGGAGATAATTCACCCCTCCACTTT. The rearrangement links TRBV5-6 to TRBJ1-6; no clear D. The V gene lost 2 bases and the J gene lost 5 bases, with 8 bases spanning the gap. CDR3 length equals 14 residues. Germline CDR1 and CDR2: SGHDT and YYEEEE.

The chain links TRBV19 to TRBJ2-5; no definite D call. This CDR3 spans 12 amino acids. Trimming stripped 7 bases from V and 7 bases from J, with 13 bases between. Germline CDR1 and CDR2: LNHDA and SQIVND (reference sequence). CDR3 DNA sequence: TGTGCCAGTACCAGCGAATCCGGGACCCAGTACTTC. Amino acid sequence: CASTSESGTQYF.

V usage is TRBV19 and J usage is TRBJ2-5; TRBD2 agrees at 9 bases. The CDR3 length is 18 residues. Germline V gene data show CDR1 as LNHDA and CDR2 as SQIVND (reference sequence). V gave up 4 bases and J gave up 2 bases; unmatched junction bases: 14. CDR3 DNA sequence: TGTGCCAGTAGTAATCTAGCGGGGTTCAGTTCGGCGCAAGAGACCCAGTACTTC. It specifies CASSNLAGFSSAQETQYF.

This clone was detected only once. Germline and junction disagree at one end, which may indicate a read error. V gene TRBV28 combines with J gene TRBJ2-7; D perhaps matches TRBD1 (6 bases). This CDR3 is 15 amino acids long. Germline V gene lookup returns CDR1 MDHEN and CDR2 SYDVKM. The CDR3 bases are TGTACCAGCAGTTTTTATCCAGGGGAAGACTACGAGCAGTACTTC. It encodes CTSSFYPGEDYEQYF.

CDR3 bases: TGTGCCAGCAGTCCCAGCGGGGCCAAGACCCAGTACTTC. Translated, it gives CASSPSGAKTQYF. J is TRBJ2-5 and V is TRBV27; 7 bases are shared with TRBD2. Trimming at V came to 5 bases and at J to 6 bases, leaving 6 bases not matched to a gene. The CDR3 runs to 13 residues. Germline CDR1 is MNHEY and CDR2 is SMNVEV (reference sequence).